This T cell receptor (beta chain) was captured in a study of blood T cell repertoires in COVID-19. Overall study: Whether acute or convalescent, the COVID-19 samples came from the United States, Italy and Spain.

Original processing methods: Estimation of nucleated cell counts relied on the amplification of reference gene primers. Generated by immunoSEQ multiplex PCR, the TCRdb table keeps only in-frame clones and is missing some. V and J calls and clone size come straight from that table; D and trimming were deduced from the DNA. Of 120,000 to 150,000 clones detected, more than 85% appear once; the ten largest clones hold roughly 5%. The V segment lost 8 bases and the J segment 4 bases; nucleotides outside the gene matches: 2. The CDR3 totals 12 residues. Germline V lookup: CDR1 KGHDR, CDR2 SFDVKD. This chain connects TRBV24-1 to TRBJ1-2; 8 nucleotides align to TRBD1. The sample consisted of peripheral blood. This receptor was obtained from a human donor in a cohort sampled during active COVID-19. The CDR3 protein is CATKGQAYGYTF. The CDR3 region has the DNA TGTGCCACCAAGGGACAGGCCTATGGCTACACCTTC.